The TCR beta chain under discussion was sequenced for a study of beta chain features in type 1 diabetes. The CDR3 contains 15 residues. Germline V gene sequence: CDR1 ENHRY, CDR2 SYGVKD. Trimming pared 3 bases from V and 3 bases from J, leaving 12 bases between. Expressed TCRB transcripts got sequenced, as all isolated RNA was reverse transcribed. The assay was immunoSEQ multiplex PCR, and TCRdb's table has in-frame clones only and misses some. The sample lists under 250,000 clones, approximately 14% seen once, with around 0.026% in the top ten. The genes are TRBV10-3 and TRBJ2-4, with D possibly TRBD1 on 6 matching bases. Sample: naive CD4+ T cells from blood. The sequence derives from a woman between 40 and 50 years old in good health. The CDR3 here is CAISDSDRFKNIQYF. The CDR3 nucleotides are TGTGCCATCAGTGATTCGGACAGATTCAAAAACATTCAGTACTTC.